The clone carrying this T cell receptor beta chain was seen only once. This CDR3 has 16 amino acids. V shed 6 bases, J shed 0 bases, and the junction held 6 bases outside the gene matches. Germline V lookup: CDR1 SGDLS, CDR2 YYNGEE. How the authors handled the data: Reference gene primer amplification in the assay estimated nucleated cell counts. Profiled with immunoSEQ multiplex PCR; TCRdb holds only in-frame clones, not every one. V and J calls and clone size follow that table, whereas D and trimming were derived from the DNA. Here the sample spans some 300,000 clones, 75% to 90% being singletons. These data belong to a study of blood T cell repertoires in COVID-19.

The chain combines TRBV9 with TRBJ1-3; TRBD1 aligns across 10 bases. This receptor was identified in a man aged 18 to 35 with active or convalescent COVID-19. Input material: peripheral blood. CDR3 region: CASTGTGDPSGNTIYF. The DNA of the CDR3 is TGTGCCAGCACGGGGACAGGGGACCCCTCTGGAAACACCATATATTTT.